The 32 T cell receptor beta chains below come from one sample, sequenced in a study of shared clonotypes between healthy human individuals. Measured with immunoSEQ multiplex PCR; TCRdb has only the in-frame clones, and not every one. Counted here are 600,000 to 700,000 clones, around 73% occurring once; the ten biggest clones make up around 2%. Sample: memory CD4+ T cells sorted from blood. Subset of the sample: CD45RA-negative fraction. These receptors all come from a woman younger than 45 in good health.

This sequence joins TRBV5-1 and TRBJ2-3; D is perhaps TRBD2 (6 bases). Germline values: CDR1 SGHRS, CDR2 YFSETQ. With 3 bases removed from V and 2 bases from J, the gap between germline ends came to 13 bases. This CDR3 is 15 amino acids long. The chain's CDR3 is CASSSSSDLTDTQYF. In DNA form, the CDR3 reads TGCGCCAGCAGCTCATCTAGCGACCTCACAGATACGCAGTATTTT.

The chain has TRBV7-3 and TRBJ2-3, with D uncertain. The CDR3 loop spans 14 amino acids. CDR1 and CDR2 (germline): SGHTA, FQGTGA. V shed 6 bases and J shed 1 base, with 11 bases lying between them. The CDR3 loop is CASSGFGGTDTQYF. The DNA for the CDR3 is TGTGCCAGCAGTGGGTTTGGGGGCACAGATACGCAGTATTTT.

The chain is built from TRBV6-5 and TRBJ2-5, with TRBD1 matching 8 bases. This CDR3 is built from 15 residues. The ends lost 6 bases at V and 4 bases at J; junction bases unmatched: 10. Germline V gives CDR1 MNHEY, CDR2 SVGAGI. The CDR3 here is CASSKNRGEGETQYF. The CDR3 bases are TGTGCCAGCAGCAAAAACAGGGGGGAAGGAGAGACCCAGTACTTC.

This clone has a count of ten or more. The chain employs TRBV25-1 and TRBJ2-3; weak D call: TRBD2 (5 bases). V lost 4 bases to trimming and J lost 4 bases, with 15 bases between them. This CDR3 region has 15 residues. Germline CDR1 reads MGHDK; CDR2 reads SYGVNS. In DNA, the CDR3 is TGTGCCAGCAGTGCTCTCGGAGCGGAGGCAGATACGCAGTATTTT. Translating it yields CASSALGAEADTQYF.

The CDR3 DNA is TGTGCCAGCAGCTCCGGGACAGGGGTGGTCTATGGCTACACCTTC. This encodes CASSSGTGVVYGYTF. The rearrangement links TRBV7-9 to TRBJ1-2; TRBD1 aligns across 10 bases. This CDR3 has 15 amino acids. V was pared by 4 bases and J by 4 bases, with 6 bases of the junction left unmatched. CDR1 SEHNR and CDR2 FQNEAQ come from the germline V gene (reference sequence).

The chain employs TRBV2 and TRBJ2-3; no clear D gene. Trimming removed 1 base at V and 0 bases at J, with 8 bases between. The length of the CDR3 is 15 residues. CDR1 SNHLY and CDR2 FYNNEI come from the germline V gene. CDR3 sequence reads: CASSEEASSTDTQYF. The CDR3 DNA follows: TGTGCCAGCAGTGAAGAGGCCTCTAGCACAGATACGCAGTATTTT.

As DNA, the CDR3 is TGTGCCAGCACCACCGGACGGCGGGGAAACACTGAAGCTTTCTTT. Translation gives CASTTGRRGNTEAFF. This chain joins TRBV28 and TRBJ1-1; no clear D. The CDR3 extends over 15 amino acids. The germline CDR1 and CDR2 sequences are MDHEN and SYDVKM. The ends were cut back, 7 bases at V and 2 bases at J, with 17 bases in the middle.

This clone has only a few counts. The genes are TRBV27 and TRBJ1-5; D is possibly TRBD1 (5 bases). Germline V CDR1 and CDR2: MNHEY, SMNVEV (reference sequence). CDR3 length: 15 amino acids. V was clipped by 2 bases and J by 2 bases, with 10 bases between them. CDR3: CASSLQGRGNQPQHF. CDR3 nucleotides: TGTGCCAGCAGTTTACAGGGTCGGGGCAATCAGCCCCAGCATTTT.

The CDR3 DNA is TGTGCCAGCAGCTTGTCAGGGTTGGGAAACACCATATATTTT. Translation: CASSLSGLGNTIYF. V is TRBV11-2 and J is TRBJ1-3, with D maybe TRBD1 (5 bases). Trimming took off 3 bases at V and 4 bases at J, with 10 bases between the two ends. Germline CDR1 SGHAT, CDR2 FQNNGV. The CDR3 covers 14 residues.

This chain links TRBV10-1 with TRBJ2-2; a weak D match, TRBD2 (6 bases). The CDR3 extends over 18 amino acids. The germline V and J ends were trimmed by 6 bases and 1 base, with 21 bases remaining between them. Per germline, CDR1 WNHNN and CDR2 SYGVQD (reference sequence). CDR3 DNA sequence: TGCGCCAGCAGAGACGGCCAAGGGGTAGCGGAGAACACCGGGGAGCTGTTTTTT. This gives the protein CASRDGQGVAENTGELFF.

The chain uses TRBV29-1 and TRBJ2-3; TRBD2 aligns across 8 bases. Looked up from germline, CDR1 is SQVTM and CDR2 is ANQGSEA. The junction had 3 bases not matched to a gene; V was cut back by 3 bases and J by 4 bases. This CDR3 has 13 amino acids. CDR3 sequence: CSVDSGSSDTQYF. For the CDR3, the DNA is TGCAGCGTTGACAGCGGGAGCTCAGATACGCAGTATTTT.

V and J are TRBV11-3 and TRBJ1-1; D gene unclear. Germline V gene sequence: CDR1 SGHNT, CDR2 YENEEA. The CDR3 runs to 13 residues. The V end lost 3 bases, the J end lost 2 bases, and 7 bases lay between the germline ends. The CDR3 sequence: CASSFMVNTEAFF. The DNA of the CDR3 is TGTGCCAGCAGCTTTATGGTTAACACTGAAGCTTTCTTT.

For this clone: At the DNA level, this CDR3 is encoded by other sequences in the same sample as well. The chain uses TRBV5-1 and TRBJ2-3; TRBD1 matches 9 bases. V shed 4 bases, J shed 3 bases, and the junction held 3 bases outside the gene matches. CDR1 SGHRS and CDR2 YFSETQ come from the germline V gene. The CDR3 is made up of 14 amino acids. The CDR3 reads CASSIGQGTDTQYF. The CDR3 bases are TGCGCCAGCAGCATAGGACAGGGGACAGATACGCAGTATTTT.

The J gene is TRBJ1-5, the V gene TRBV4-1; no clear D gene. Germline CDR1 MGHRA, CDR2 YSYEKL. CDR3 length: 17 residues. Trimming stripped 6 bases from V and 0 bases from J, with 18 bases between. The CDR3 coding sequence is TGCGCCAGCAGTCAAAACCCAGGATTTAATAGCAATCAGCCCCAGCATTTT. Protein product: CASSQNPGFNSNQPQHF.

V gene TRBV14 combines with J gene TRBJ2-1; D possibly corresponds to TRBD1 (5 bases). V gave up 3 bases and J gave up 1 base, with 10 bases separating them. CDR1 and CDR2 (germline): SGHDN, FVKESK. CDR3 length equals 15 residues. CDR3 sequence: CASSQDTLSYNEQFF. The CDR3 DNA reads as TGTGCCAGCAGCCAGGACACGTTATCCTACAATGAGCAGTTCTTC.

The chain is built from TRBV10-1 and TRBJ2-1, with 10 nucleotides matching TRBD2. Germline CDR1 reads WNHNN; CDR2 reads SYGVQD (reference sequence). Unmatched junction bases numbered 7, after V lost 3 bases and J lost 8 bases. This CDR3 contains 15 residues. DNA for the CDR3: TGCGCCAGCAGTGATCCAGCGGGAGGGCCCTATGAGCAGTTCTTC. It codes for CASSDPAGGPYEQFF.

The chain carries TRBV28 and TRBJ1-1; TRBD1 might be the D (6 bases). V lost 7 bases, J lost 3 bases, and 18 bases lay in between. The CDR3 runs to 15 residues. The germline V gene has CDR1 MDHEN and CDR2 SYDVKM. The CDR3, as DNA: TGTGCCAGCACCATAGGGGGGGAACGCCACACTGAAGCTTTCTTT. It is translated as CASTIGGERHTEAFF.

The V gene is TRBV7-8, the J gene TRBJ1-2; 9 bases align to TRBD1. The J segment lost 3 bases and the V segment lost 3 bases, leaving 5 bases of the junction unmatched. CDR3 length: 15 amino acids. Germline CDR1 is SGHVS and CDR2 is FQNEAQ. CDR3 protein: CASSLNRGRDYGYTF. The CDR3 DNA is TGTGCCAGCAGCTTGAACAGGGGGCGCGACTATGGCTACACCTTC.

The chain is built from TRBV21-1 and TRBJ2-7; the table assigns TRBD2, which was not confirmed against the DNA. TRBV21-1 represents a pseudogene. The CDR3 runs 17 residues. In DNA form, the CDR3 reads TGTGCCAGCAGCAATCGCCTAGAGGAGGTAAACTCCTACGAGCAGTACTTC. It specifies CASSNRLEEVNSYEQYF.

This clone was detected only a few times. Within the sample, other DNA sequences also encode this same CDR3. The CDR3 here is CASSTIQETQYF. DNA of the CDR3: TGTGCCAGCAGCACTATTCAAGAGACCCAGTACTTC. The chain combines TRBV7-6 with TRBJ2-5; no clear D. CDR3 length: 12 residues. Trimming took 5 bases from V and 2 from J, leaving 6 bases between them. Per germline, CDR1 SGHVS and CDR2 FNYEAQ.

The chain joins TRBV11-2 to TRBJ2-2, with TRBD2 identical over 7 bases. Germline V gives CDR1 SGHAT, CDR2 FQNNGV. CDR3 size: 15 residues. Trimming at V came to 2 bases and at J to 8 bases, leaving 8 bases not matched to a gene. CDR3: CASSLMREKAGELFF. CDR3 coding DNA: TGTGCCAGCAGCTTAATGCGGGAGAAGGCAGGGGAGCTGTTTTTT.

The J gene is TRBJ2-1, the V gene TRBV30; TRBD2 matches at 13 bases. CDR1 GTSNPN and CDR2 SVGIG come from the germline V gene (reference sequence). Germline trimming cut 3 bases from V and 9 bases from J; bases unmatched to any gene: 8. This CDR3 has 15 amino acids. Here the CDR3 reads CAWRRTSGRASEQFF. The CDR3 DNA sequence: TGTGCCTGGAGACGAACTAGCGGGAGGGCCAGTGAGCAGTTCTTC.

This clone was counted once. The gene calls are TRBV7-9 and TRBJ2-3; the D call may be TRBD1 or TRBD2 (6 bases each). Germline V CDR1 and CDR2: SEHNR, FQNEAQ (reference sequence). The V end was cut by 0 bases, the J end by 1 base, with 14 bases between. The CDR3 sequence is 17 residues long. Written as DNA, the CDR3 is TGTGCCAGCAGCTTAGCTTCCGGGGGCAAGGGCACAGATACGCAGTATTTT. It specifies CASSLASGGKGTDTQYF.

J is TRBJ2-1 and V is TRBV4-1, with D perhaps TRBD1 or TRBD2 (6 bases each). V shed 0 bases and J shed 2 bases, with 14 bases lying between them. CDR3 length equals 17 residues. Germline loops: CDR1 MGHRA, CDR2 YSYEKL. The CDR3 DNA sequence: TGCGCCAGCAGCCAAGATGGGGGGCCGTTCCCCTACAATGAGCAGTTCTTC. This gives the protein CASSQDGGPFPYNEQFF.

This clone was detected only a few times. The V gene is TRBV4-2, the J gene TRBJ2-5, with 15 bases identical to TRBD2. CDR1 LGHNA and CDR2 YNFKEQ come from the germline V gene. The CDR3 loop spans 19 amino acids. V gave up 5 bases and J gave up 5 bases; unmatched junction bases: 15. CDR3 residues: CASSSSAGLAGGQGETQYF. The CDR3 nucleotides read TGTGCCAGCAGCTCAAGCGCGGGACTAGCGGGAGGCCAGGGGGAGACCCAGTACTTC.

The chain recombines TRBV5-4 with TRBJ2-7; D unclear. Germline V CDR1 and CDR2: SGHNT, YYREEE (reference sequence). The ends were cut back, 0 bases at V and 1 base at J, with 14 bases in the middle. The CDR3 is 16 residues long. The CDR3 reads CASSLGGAQNSYEQYF. Written as DNA, the CDR3 is TGTGCCAGCAGCTTGGGTGGCGCTCAAAATTCCTACGAGCAGTACTTC. The entire variable domain, with the rest obtained from reference TRBV5-4 and TRBJ2-7, is as follows: ETGVTQSPTHLIKTRGQQVTLRCSSQSGHNTVSWYQQALGQGPQFIFQYYREEENGRGNFPPRFSGLQFPNYSSELNVNALELDDSALYLCASSLGGAQNSYEQYFGPGTRLTVT.

V and J are TRBV7-8 and TRBJ2-5, with 9 bases matching TRBD2. The germline V gene has CDR1 SGHVS and CDR2 FQNEAQ. CDR3 size: 16 residues. With V trimmed by 1 base and J by 7 bases, 10 bases remained unmatched. CDR3 sequence reads: CASSLVYLREGWTQYF. CDR3 nucleotide sequence: TGTGCCAGCAGCTTAGTTTATTTGCGGGAGGGGTGGACCCAGTACTTC. The complete variable domain, with remaining parts taken from reference TRBV7-8 and TRBJ2-5, reads GAGVSQSPRYKVAKRGQDVALRCDPISGHVSLFWYQQALGQGPEFLTYFQNEAQLDKSGLPSDRFFAERPEGSVSTLKIQRTQQEDSAVYLCASSLVYLREGWTQYFGPGTRLLVL.

The chain uses TRBV25-1 and TRBJ2-1; perhaps TRBD2 as D (5 bases). The V gene lost 7 bases and the J gene lost 10 bases, with 17 bases spanning the gap. The CDR3 sequence is 13 residues long. Germline CDR1 and CDR2: MGHDK and SYGVNS. The CDR3 region is CASTPWGVWEQFF. The CDR3, as DNA: TGTGCCAGCACCCCGTGGGGAGTCTGGGAGCAGTTCTTC. Drawing the rest from reference TRBV25-1 and TRBJ2-1, the complete variable domain is EADIYQTPRYLVIGTGKKITLECSQTMGHDKMYWYQQDPGMELHLIHYSYGVNSTEKGDLSSESTVSRIRTEHFPLTLESARPSHTSQYLCASTPWGVWEQFFGPGTRLTVL.

This clone showed up just a few times. This chain joins TRBV28 and TRBJ2-5, with D possibly matching TRBD1 (6 bases). The germline gives CDR1 MDHEN, CDR2 SYDVKM. V was trimmed by 5 bases and J by 5 bases, leaving 15 bases between them. The CDR3 is 14 amino acids. DNA of the CDR3: TGTGCCAGCAGTCCATCCTGGGGGCGGGAGACCCAGTACTTC. It specifies CASSPSWGRETQYF.

This chain uses TRBV30 with TRBJ1-2, with unresolved D. This CDR3 is 12 amino acids long. V was pared by 0 bases and J by 4 bases, with 6 bases between. Germline values: CDR1 GTSNPN, CDR2 SVGIG (reference sequence). The CDR3 region is CAWSVQPYGYTF. The CDR3 DNA reads TGTGCCTGGAGTGTGCAGCCCTATGGCTACACCTTC.

The sample holds many counts of this clone. This sequence joins TRBV19 and TRBJ2-3; D may be TRBD2 (5 bases). The CDR3 totals 15 residues. Per the germline V gene, CDR1 is LNHDA and CDR2 is SQIVND (reference sequence). The DNA of the CDR3 is TGTGCTATTGGTCGGGGAAGGGAGCACGCAGATACGCAGTATTTT. This codes for CAIGRGREHADTQYF.

Here the CDR3 DNA reads TGTGCCAGCAAAGAAGGAGTTACTAATGAAAAACTGTTTTTT. Amino acid sequence: CASKEGVTNEKLFF. The chain has TRBV28 and TRBJ1-4; D is undetermined. The CDR3 totals 14 residues. The V gene's germline CDR1 is MDHEN and CDR2 SYDVKM. Between the trimmed V and J ends, which lost 7 bases and 2 bases, there was a span of 11 bases.